This T cell receptor (beta chain) was sequenced in a study of monozygotic twins with inflammatory bowel disease. Per-sample cDNA came from eight separate reactions. PCR of TCRalpha and TCRbeta cDNA was nested, with two rounds of approximately 16 and 10 cycles. TCRdb reprocessed the 5' RACE reads and stores each CDR3 protein as one record, lacking DNA. This sample's table reports 300,000 to 350,000 distinct CDR3 sequences. In germline, CDR1 is SGHTA, CDR2 FQGNSA. This CDR3 spans 15 amino acids. Without any T cell sorting, total RNA was isolated from whole blood. Comments on this clonotype: The antigen is undetermined.

Broader study findings: IBD patients, compared with healthy twins, shared fewer clonotypes with others (especially with disease activity).

The sample comprised blood. The chain joins TRBV7-2 to TRBJ2-1; there is no DNA to check the TCRdb D call of TRBD2. The sequence was obtained from a human donor with ulcerative colitis or Crohn's disease, or a healthy co-twin of an affected twin (not recorded which). CDR3 residues: CASSLAGTSGNEQFF.